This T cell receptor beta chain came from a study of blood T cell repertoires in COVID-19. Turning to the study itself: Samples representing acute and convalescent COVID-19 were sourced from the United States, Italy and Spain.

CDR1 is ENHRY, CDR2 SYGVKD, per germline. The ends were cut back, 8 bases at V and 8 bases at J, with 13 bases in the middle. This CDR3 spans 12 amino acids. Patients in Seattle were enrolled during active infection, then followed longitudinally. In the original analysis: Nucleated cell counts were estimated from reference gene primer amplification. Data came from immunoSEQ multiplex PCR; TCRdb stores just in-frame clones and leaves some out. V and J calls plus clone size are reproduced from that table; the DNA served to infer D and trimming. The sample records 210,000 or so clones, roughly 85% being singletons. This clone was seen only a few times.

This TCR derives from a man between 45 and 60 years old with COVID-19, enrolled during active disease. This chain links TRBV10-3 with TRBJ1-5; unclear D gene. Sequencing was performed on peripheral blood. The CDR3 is CAIGRGREPQHF. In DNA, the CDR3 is TGTGCCATCGGACGGGGTCGGGAGCCCCAGCATTTT.